Below, 21 T cell receptor beta chains from the same sample are listed, as sequenced in a study of cytomegalovirus exposure and HLA in healthy donors. The PCR employed 60 Vbeta primers together with 13 Jbeta primers. Using immunoSEQ multiplex PCR, the repertoire was profiled, and TCRdb retains in-frame clones only, with some absent. This table holds more than 95,000 clones, over 80% found once. Sample: PBMCs. All receptors come from a man aged 25 to 40 in good health and CMV-seropositive.

This rearrangement joins TRBV5-1 to TRBJ1-5, with a possible D match to TRBD1 (5 bases). CDR1 is SGHRS, CDR2 YFSETQ, per germline. Trimming removed 4 bases at V and 7 bases at J, with 18 bases between. The CDR3 is 15 amino acids. CDR3 protein: CASSPVPGHGQPQHF. The CDR3 bases are TGCGCCAGCAGCCCCGTCCCAGGACATGGCCAGCCCCAGCATTTT.

The V and J genes are TRBV10-3 and TRBJ2-7, with 7 bases matching TRBD2. V was clipped by 6 bases and J by 3 bases; unmatched bases: 11. The V gene's germline CDR1 is ENHRY and CDR2 SYGVKD. The CDR3 runs to 15 residues. CDR3 sequence: CAIRGEGGLGYEQYF. The CDR3 DNA reads TGTGCCATCAGGGGGGAGGGTGGCCTAGGCTACGAGCAGTACTTC.

The chain carries TRBV7-8 and TRBJ1-2, with 11 bases that match TRBD1. Germline values: CDR1 SGHVS, CDR2 FQNEAQ. The length of the CDR3 is 15 residues. Trimming removed 1 base from V and 5 bases from J; junction bases left unmatched: 3. CDR3 nucleotides: TGTGCCAGCAGCTTAGAGGACAGGGGGCTTTATGGCTACACCTTC. This gives the protein CASSLEDRGLYGYTF.

The chain couples TRBV2 to TRBJ2-1; 10 nucleotides match TRBD2. The CDR3 runs 15 residues. V was clipped by 5 bases and J by 3 bases; unmatched bases: 4. Germline CDR1 SNHLY, CDR2 FYNNEI. The CDR3 nucleotides read TGTGCCAGCAGTCGTCTAGCGGGGGACTACAATGAGCAGTTCTTC. This codes for CASSRLAGDYNEQFF.

The chain combines TRBV6-5 with TRBJ1-4, with 9 bases fitting TRBD1. This CDR3 spans 15 amino acids. Germline lookup yields CDR1 MNHEY and CDR2 SVGAGI. Trimming removed 2 bases from V and 6 bases from J; junction bases left unmatched: 4. The CDR3, as DNA: TGTGCCAGCAGTTACGACGGGGACAGGGATGAAAAACTGTTTTTT. Protein: CASSYDGDRDEKLFF.

The chain recombines TRBV5-1 with TRBJ2-2, with a tentative D call TRBD1 (7 bases). The CDR3 runs to 15 residues. Germline CDR1 reads SGHRS; CDR2 reads YFSETQ. Trimming shortened V by 2 bases and J by 7 bases, and 15 bases separated the two germline ends. CDR3 sequence (DNA): TGCGCCAGCAGCTTAATGGAGGGGGCGGACGGGGAGCTGTTTTTT. This translates into CASSLMEGADGELFF.

The chain uses TRBV27 and TRBJ1-6; TRBD1 might be the D (6 bases). The CDR3 is 16 amino acids. The V gene lost 2 bases and the J gene lost 5 bases, with 13 bases spanning the gap. Germline lookup yields CDR1 MNHEY and CDR2 SMNVEV (reference sequence). Written as DNA, the CDR3 is TGTGCCAGCAGTTTAAAGCCGGACAGTAATAATTCACCCCTCCACTTT. Its protein is CASSLKPDSNNSPLHF.

The chain employs TRBV19 and TRBJ1-3; no definite D call. The ends were cut back, 2 bases at V and 4 bases at J, with 12 bases in the middle. Germline CDR1 is LNHDA and CDR2 is SQIVND (reference sequence). This CDR3 has 15 amino acids. The CDR3 loop is CASSISAWRGNTIYF. CDR3 nucleotides: TGTGCCAGTAGTATATCAGCTTGGAGAGGAAACACCATATATTTT.

The chain carries TRBV14 and TRBJ2-1, with D perhaps TRBD2 (5 bases). With 1 base removed from V and 8 bases from J, the gap between germline ends came to 9 bases. Germline values: CDR1 SGHDN, CDR2 FVKESK. This CDR3 spans 13 amino acids. CDR3 in DNA: TGTGCCAGCAGCCAAGGTAGCGTATATGAGCAGTTCTTC. It encodes CASSQGSVYEQFF.

This chain links TRBV30 with TRBJ1-3; D not resolved. V was pared by 3 bases and J by 3 bases, with 15 bases between. This CDR3 is 15 amino acids long. Looked up from germline, CDR1 is GTSNPN and CDR2 is SVGIG (reference sequence). CDR3 coding DNA: TGTGCCTGGAGATTGACACCGACCTATGGAAACACCATATATTTT. This translates into CAWRLTPTYGNTIYF.

The rearrangement joins TRBV29-1 to TRBJ1-2; 7 nucleotides match TRBD1. Germline lookup yields CDR1 SQVTM and CDR2 ANQGSEA. This CDR3 has 14 amino acids. J was trimmed by 2 bases and V by 6 bases; bases with no gene match: 9. Written as DNA, the CDR3 is TGCAGCGTGGGGACCCCGGGACAGAACTATGGCTACACCTTC. As protein: CSVGTPGQNYGYTF. Variable domain in full (rest from reference TRBV29-1 and TRBJ1-2): SAVISQKPSRDICQRGTSLTIQCQVDSQVTMMFWYRQQPGQSLTLIATANQGSEATYESGFVIDKFPISRPNLTFSTLTVSNMSPEDSSIYLCSVGTPGQNYGYTFGSGTRLTVV.

The V gene is TRBV6-6, the J gene TRBJ2-2, with D tentatively TRBD2 (5 bases). CDR3 size: 16 residues. CDR1 is MNHNY, CDR2 SVGAGI, per germline (reference sequence). The germline V and J ends were trimmed by 5 bases and 4 bases, with 17 bases remaining between them. This chain's CDR3 is CASSVGGQSTTGELFF. The CDR3 region has the DNA TGTGCCAGCAGTGTCGGCGGGCAGTCGACCACCGGGGAGCTGTTTTTT.

The chain couples TRBV30 to TRBJ1-6; D uncertain. This CDR3 contains 13 residues. Per the germline V gene, CDR1 is GTSNPN and CDR2 is SVGIG (reference sequence). V was shortened by 0 bases and J by 10 bases, with 10 bases between the two germline ends. The CDR3 nucleotides are TGTGCCTGGAGTGTAGGACTCTCATCACCCCTCCACTTT. Amino acid sequence: CAWSVGLSSPLHF.

The rearrangement joins TRBV6-5 to TRBJ2-7; 7 bases agree with TRBD1. The CDR3 contains 13 residues. The J segment lost 3 bases and the V segment lost 6 bases, leaving 5 bases of the junction unmatched. Germline CDR1 MNHEY, CDR2 SVGAGI. In DNA, the CDR3 is TGTGCCAGCAGGGTGACAGGGAACTACGAGCAGTACTTC. This gives the protein CASRVTGNYEQYF.

V usage is TRBV5-6 and J usage is TRBJ2-5, with 8 bases identical to TRBD2. Germline V lookup: CDR1 SGHDT, CDR2 YYEEEE. This CDR3 has 13 amino acids. With V trimmed by 4 bases and J by 7 bases, 6 bases remained unmatched. CDR3 bases: TGTGCCAGCAGCCCCCCGGGAGGGGGGACCCAGTACTTC. This encodes CASSPPGGGTQYF.

The V gene is TRBV11-2, the J gene TRBJ2-7; TRBD1 is a possible D gene (7 bases). Trimming took 2 bases from V and 4 from J, leaving 12 bases between them. The CDR3 has 14 residues. Germline CDR1 is SGHAT and CDR2 is FQNNGV. CDR3 sequence reads: CASSLLQGRYEQYF. CDR3 in DNA: TGTGCCAGCAGCTTATTACAGGGGAGGTACGAGCAGTACTTC. Full variable domain (missing parts from reference TRBV11-2 and TRBJ2-7): EAGVAQSPRYKIIEKRQSVAFWCNPISGHATLYWYQQILGQGPKLLIQFQNNGVVDDSQLPKDRFSAERLKGVDSTLKIQPAKLEDSAVYLCASSLLQGRYEQYFGPGTRLTVT.

The chain links TRBV27 to TRBJ1-1, with 7 bases that match TRBD1. In germline, CDR1 is MNHEY, CDR2 SMNVEV (reference sequence). The CDR3 has 18 amino acids. Trimming cost V 2 bases and J 0 bases; bases outside gene matches: 12. The CDR3 DNA sequence: TGTGCCAGCAGTTTACCGCCCCTGGCAGGGGGTATGAACACTGAAGCTTTCTTT. Residues: CASSLPPLAGGMNTEAFF.

Concerning this clone: A much larger clone lies a single base off, so this may be a read error. V gene TRBV11-3 combines with J gene TRBJ1-1; D is ambiguous. Per the germline V gene, CDR1 is SGHNT and CDR2 is YENEEA. The CDR3 is 12 residues long. The V end was cut by 5 bases, the J end by 1 base, with 5 bases between. Here the CDR3 reads CASSRGNTEAFF. DNA of the CDR3: TGTGCCAGCAGCCGGGGGAACACTGAAGCTTTCTTT.

In this sample, this clone turned up once. The chain uses TRBV11-2 and TRBJ2-5; D unresolved. Germline V lookup: CDR1 SGHAT, CDR2 FQNNGV. CDR3 length: 13 residues. Trimming shortened V by 0 bases and J by 4 bases, and 6 bases separated the two germline ends. The CDR3 DNA reads TGTGCCAGCAGCTTAGACACGGGAGAGACCCAGTACTTC. This translates into CASSLDTGETQYF.

This clone was counted only a few times. CDR3 bases: TGTGCCAGCAGCTTAATCCAGGAAGCTGGCTACACCTTC. It is translated as CASSLIQEAGYTF. V usage is TRBV7-9 and J usage is TRBJ1-2; D is unclear. This CDR3 spans 13 amino acids. Between the trimmed V and J ends, which lost 2 bases and 7 bases, there was a span of 11 bases. The germline V gene has CDR1 SEHNR and CDR2 FQNEAQ (reference sequence).

This chain uses TRBV21-1 with TRBJ2-7; the table assigns TRBD1, which was not confirmed against the DNA. TRBV21-1 is termed a pseudogene. The CDR3 length is 17 residues. The CDR3 sequence is CASSKGDSRKPSYEQYF. The CDR3 nucleotides read TGTGCCAGCAGCAAAGGGGACAGCAGGAAGCCCTCCTACGAGCAGTACTTC.